One sample yielded the 4 T cell receptor beta chains listed below, sequenced in a study of Ad26.COV2.S vaccination and SARS-CoV-2 variants. Generated by immunoSEQ multiplex PCR, the TCRdb table keeps only in-frame clones and is missing some. Here the sample spans roughly 350,000 clones, 70% to 90% being singletons. Treatment reported: about 20 received Ad26.COV2.S at low or high dose, single or two shots; 5 received placebo; per-sample allocation not given. Sampling occurred on day 63 after the first vaccine or placebo injection. The specimen comprised peripheral blood, sampled in a trial of Ad26.COV2.S vaccine versus placebo. Receptors were obtained from a person aged 18-65 years who received the Ad26.COV2.S COVID-19 vaccine or a placebo.

The chain carries TRBV27 and TRBJ1-4; maybe TRBD1 (6 bases). The germline gives CDR1 MNHEY, CDR2 SMNVEV (reference sequence). The CDR3 runs 15 residues. V was cut by 5 bases and J by 4 bases, with 14 bases left in between. CDR3 DNA: TGTGCCAGCAGTGCCCGGGGGCAGAATAATGAAAAACTGTTTTTT. Encoded protein: CASSARGQNNEKLFF.

The sample holds many counts of this clone. The rearrangement joins TRBV27 to TRBJ1-5; D not certain. Germline values: CDR1 MNHEY, CDR2 SMNVEV (reference sequence). V lost 6 bases, J lost 5 bases, and 14 bases lay in between. CDR3 length equals 14 residues. CDR3 sequence reads: CASRPASTHQPQHF. The CDR3 bases are TGTGCCAGCAGACCCGCCTCTACCCATCAGCCCCAGCATTTT.

The chain uses TRBV10-1 and TRBJ2-3, with D perhaps assigned TRBD1 or TRBD2 (5 bases each). Per the germline V gene, CDR1 is WNHNN and CDR2 is SYGVQD (reference sequence). The CDR3 totals 14 residues. Trimming removed 2 bases at V and 6 bases at J, with 12 bases between. The CDR3 is CASSEGTRADTQYF. In DNA, the CDR3 is TGCGCCAGCAGTGAGGGGACCCGAGCGGATACGCAGTATTTT.

V is TRBV27 and J is TRBJ2-2; 10 nucleotides match TRBD1. Unmatched junction bases numbered 7, after V lost 5 bases and J lost 4 bases. Germline V gene data show CDR1 as MNHEY and CDR2 as SMNVEV (reference sequence). The CDR3 runs to 16 residues. CDR3 nucleotide sequence: TGTGCCAGCAGTCAAAGACAGGGGGCGATCACCGGGGAGCTGTTTTTT. It specifies CASSQRQGAITGELFF.